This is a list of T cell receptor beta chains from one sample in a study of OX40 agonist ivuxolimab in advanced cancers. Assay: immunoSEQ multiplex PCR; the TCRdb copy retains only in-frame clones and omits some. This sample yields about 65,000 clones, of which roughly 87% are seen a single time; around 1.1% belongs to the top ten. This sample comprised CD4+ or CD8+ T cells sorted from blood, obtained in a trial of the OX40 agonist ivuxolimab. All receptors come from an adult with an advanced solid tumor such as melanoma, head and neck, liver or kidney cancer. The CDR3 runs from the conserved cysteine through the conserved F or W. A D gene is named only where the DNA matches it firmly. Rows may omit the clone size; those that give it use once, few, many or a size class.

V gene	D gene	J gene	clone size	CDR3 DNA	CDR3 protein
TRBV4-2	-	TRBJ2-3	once	TGTGCCAGCAGCCAACAGACGGGGGCGGGAGACGATACGCAGTATTTT	CASSQQTGAGDDTQYF
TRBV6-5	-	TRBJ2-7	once	TGTGCCAGTCCGACCTACGAGCAGTACTTC	CASPTYEQYF
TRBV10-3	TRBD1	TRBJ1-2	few	TGTGCCATCAGTGAGTGGGCGACAGGGGAAGGCTATGGCTACACCTTC	CAISEWATGEGYGYTF
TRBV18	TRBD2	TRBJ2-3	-	TGTGCCAGCTCACCTTGGGCTAGCGGGGGCACAGATACGCAGTATTTT	CASSPWASGGTDTQYF
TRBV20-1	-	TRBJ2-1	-	TGCAGTCCCTCGTCCGGGAATGAGCAGTTCTTC	CSPSSGNEQFF
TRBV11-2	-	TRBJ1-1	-	TGTGCCAGCAGCCCTCTCACCGGGACGGTGAACACTGAAGCTTTCTTT	CASSPLTGTVNTEAFF
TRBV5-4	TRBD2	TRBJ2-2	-	TGTGCCAGCAGCTCAACTAGCGGGGGGACCGGGGAGCTGTTTTTT	CASSSTSGGTGELFF
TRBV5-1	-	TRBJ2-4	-	TGCGCCAGCAGCTTGCGTGGACAGTTAGACATTCAGTACTTC	CASSLRGQLDIQYF
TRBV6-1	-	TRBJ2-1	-	TGTGCCAGCAGTGAAGTGAATGAGCAGTTCTTC	CASSEVNEQFF
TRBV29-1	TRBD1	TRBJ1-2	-	TGCAGCCTTGACAGGGGGCTTGGCTATGGCTACACCTTC	CSLDRGLGYGYTF
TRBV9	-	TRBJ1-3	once	TGTGCCAGCAGCGCGGGTAGCTCTGGAAACACCATATATTTT	CASSAGSSGNTIYF
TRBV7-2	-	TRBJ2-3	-	TGTGCCAGCAGCGTCGGCCCTTCGCAGTATTTT	CASSVGPSQYF
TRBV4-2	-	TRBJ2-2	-	TGTGCCAGCAGCCCCGCCGCGCCGCCGCGTTCCGCCGGGGAGCTGTTTTTT	CASSPAAPPRSAGELFF
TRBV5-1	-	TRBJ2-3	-	TGCGCCAGCAGCTTGGGGTCTTCAGATACGCAGTATTTT	CASSLGSSDTQYF
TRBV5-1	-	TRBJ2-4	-	TGCGCCAGCAGCTTGGAAAATTTAAATAACATTCAGTACTTC	CASSLENLNNIQYF
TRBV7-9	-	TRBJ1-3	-	TGTGCCAGCAGCTTAGGGGGGGCGCCCTCTGGAAACACCATATATTTT	CASSLGGAPSGNTIYF
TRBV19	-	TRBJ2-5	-	TGTGCCAGTAGCGATGGCGGGTCGGGTAACCAAGAGACCCAGTACTTC	CASSDGGSGNQETQYF
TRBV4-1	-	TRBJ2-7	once	TGCGCCAGCAGCCAAGAAGCCACGTTAAGCTCCTACGAGCAGTACTTC	CASSQEATLSSYEQYF
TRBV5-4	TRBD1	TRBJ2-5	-	TGTGCCAGCACCCCGACAGGGGGAGAGACCCAGTACTTC	CASTPTGGETQYF
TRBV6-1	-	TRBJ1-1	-	TGTGCCAGCAGTGAAGTCCAGGGGTTGTGGAGCACTGAAGCTTTCTTT	CASSEVQGLWSTEAFF
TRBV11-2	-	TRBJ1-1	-	TGTGCCAGCAGCTCCCCAGGGTACACTGAAGCTTTCTTT	CASSSPGYTEAFF
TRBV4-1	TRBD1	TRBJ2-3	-	TGCGCCAGCAGCCAAGACGAACAGGGGTGGGATACGCAGTATTTT	CASSQDEQGWDTQYF
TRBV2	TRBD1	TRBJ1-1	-	TGTGCCAGCAGACTTCAGGGGGCGCGGACTGAAGCTTTCTTT	CASRLQGARTEAFF
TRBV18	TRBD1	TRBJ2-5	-	TGTGCCAGCTCCGGGACAGAACAAGAGACCCAGTACTTC	CASSGTEQETQYF
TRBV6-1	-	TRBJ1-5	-	TGTGCCAGCAGTCTGGGACCGAGAAATCAGCCCCAGCATTTT	CASSLGPRNQPQHF
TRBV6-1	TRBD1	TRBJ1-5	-	TGTGCCAGCAGCCCAGGGGGCGCCGAGCAGCCCCAGCATTTT	CASSPGGAEQPQHF
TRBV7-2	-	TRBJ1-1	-	TGTGCCAGCAGCTTAGGGCAGCCAGGGGAAGCTTTCTTT	CASSLGQPGEAFF
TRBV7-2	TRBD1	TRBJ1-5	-	TGTGCCAGCAGCTTAGGTAGGGGACAGGGCAATAGCAATCAGCCCCAGCATTTT	CASSLGRGQGNSNQPQHF
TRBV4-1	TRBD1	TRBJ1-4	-	TGCGCCAGCAGCCAAGGGGTTATCGGACAGGGGCGAGAAAAACTGTTTTTT	CASSQGVIGQGREKLFF
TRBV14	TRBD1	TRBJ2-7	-	TGTGCCAGCAGCCAAGAAGGGGGGACAGGGGGCTACGAGCAGTACTTC	CASSQEGGTGGYEQYF
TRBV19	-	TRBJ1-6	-	TGTGCCAGTACCGCAGAGGGATCCTATAATTCACCCCTCCACTTT	CASTAEGSYNSPLHF
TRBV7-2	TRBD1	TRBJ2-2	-	TGTGCCAGCAGCATCGCCGGGACAGGGGTCGGGGAGCTGTTTTTT	CASSIAGTGVGELFF
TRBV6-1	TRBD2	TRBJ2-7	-	TGTGCCAGCAGTGAACGGAGCGGGGGCCCTCCCTACGAGCAGTACTTC	CASSERSGGPPYEQYF
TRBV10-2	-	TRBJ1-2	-	TGCGCCAGTCGTACTCAGGTGGAGGGCTACACCTTC	CASRTQVEGYTF
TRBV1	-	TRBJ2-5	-	TGCACCAGCAGCCAAGTCCCCGGGGGGGACTATCAAGAGACCCAGTACTTC	CTSSQVPGGDYQETQYF
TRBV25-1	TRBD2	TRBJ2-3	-	TGTGCCAGCAGTGATCGACACGGGGGGGGCACAGATACGCAGTATTTT	CASSDRHGGGTDTQYF
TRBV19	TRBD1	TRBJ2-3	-	TGTGCCAGTAGTGGACAGGGGGGTTTCTCAGATACGCAGTATTTT	CASSGQGGFSDTQYF
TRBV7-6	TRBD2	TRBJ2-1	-	TGTGCCAGCAGCAGTAGCGGGGGGAGCTCCTACAATGAGCAGTTCTTC	CASSSSGGSSYNEQFF
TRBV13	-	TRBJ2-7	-	TGTGCCAGCAGCTTAAGGACCTACGAGCAGTACTTC	CASSLRTYEQYF
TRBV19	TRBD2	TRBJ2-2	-	TGTGCCAGTAGTATACCGGCGGGGGGGCCGGTCGGGGAGCTGTTTTTT	CASSIPAGGPVGELFF
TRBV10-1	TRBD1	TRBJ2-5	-	TGCGCCAGCAGCTACGGACAGGGGCGAGGGGAGACCCAGTACTTC	CASSYGQGRGETQYF
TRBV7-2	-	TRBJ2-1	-	TGTGCCGTACTAACTAAGGGGGGTTACTACAATGAGCAGTTCTTC	CAVLTKGGYYNEQFF
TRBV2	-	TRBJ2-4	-	TGTGCCAGCCACAAGGGGGGGCAGGTTAAAAACATTCAGTACTTC	CASHKGGQVKNIQYF
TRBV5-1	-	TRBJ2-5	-	TGCGCCAGCAGCTTGGTGGTGCTAGCTGGAGAGACCCAGTACTTC	CASSLVVLAGETQYF
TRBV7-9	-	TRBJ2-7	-	TGTGCCAGCAGCCCGTGGACGTCCTACGAGCAGTACTTC	CASSPWTSYEQYF
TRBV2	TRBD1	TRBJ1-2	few	TGTGCCAGCAGTGTGGCCGGACAGGGCTATGGCTACACCTTC	CASSVAGQGYGYTF
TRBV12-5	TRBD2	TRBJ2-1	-	TGTGCTAGTGGTTTACTAGCGGGGGGGCCCGGTGAGCAGTTCTTC	CASGLLAGGPGEQFF
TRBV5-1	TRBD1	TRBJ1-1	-	TGCGCCAGCAGCTTCGGACAGGGAGGCCTTGAAGCTTTCTTT	CASSFGQGGLEAFF